This TCR beta chain is from a study of cytomegalovirus exposure and HLA in healthy donors. The CDR3 has 14 amino acids. The junction had 4 bases not matched to a gene; V was cut back by 3 bases and J by 5 bases. CDR1 is SGHRS and CDR2 is YFSETQ in the germline V gene. The primer mix had 60 Vbeta and 13 Jbeta primers. Measured with immunoSEQ multiplex PCR; TCRdb has only the in-frame clones, and not every one. Of more than 100,000 clones detected, roughly 80% appear once; the ten largest clones hold 7.5% to 10%. The chain is built from TRBV5-1 and TRBJ2-1; 8 bases map to TRBD1. This TCR was recovered from a female donor in good health and CMV-seropositive. The sample taken for sequencing was PBMCs. CDR3 protein: CASSWGTGNNEQFF. The CDR3 coding sequence is TGCGCCAGCAGCTGGGGGACAGGTAACAATGAGCAGTTCTTC.